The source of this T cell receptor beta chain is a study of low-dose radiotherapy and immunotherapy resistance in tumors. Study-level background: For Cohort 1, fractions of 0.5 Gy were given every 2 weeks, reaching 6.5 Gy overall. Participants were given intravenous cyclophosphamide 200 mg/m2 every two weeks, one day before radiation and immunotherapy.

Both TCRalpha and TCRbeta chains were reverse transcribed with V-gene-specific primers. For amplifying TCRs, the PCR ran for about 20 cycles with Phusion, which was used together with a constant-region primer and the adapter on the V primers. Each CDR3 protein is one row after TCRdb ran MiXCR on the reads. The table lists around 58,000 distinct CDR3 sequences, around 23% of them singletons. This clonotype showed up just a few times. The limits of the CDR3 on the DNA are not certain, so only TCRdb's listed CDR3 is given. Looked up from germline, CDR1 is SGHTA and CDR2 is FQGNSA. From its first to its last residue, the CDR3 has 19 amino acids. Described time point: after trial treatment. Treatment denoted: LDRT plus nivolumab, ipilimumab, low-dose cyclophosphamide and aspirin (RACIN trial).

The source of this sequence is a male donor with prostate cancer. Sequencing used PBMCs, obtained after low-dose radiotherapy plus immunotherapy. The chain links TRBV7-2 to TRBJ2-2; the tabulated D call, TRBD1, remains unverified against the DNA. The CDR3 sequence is CASSPLGAVNTGELFFFFF.